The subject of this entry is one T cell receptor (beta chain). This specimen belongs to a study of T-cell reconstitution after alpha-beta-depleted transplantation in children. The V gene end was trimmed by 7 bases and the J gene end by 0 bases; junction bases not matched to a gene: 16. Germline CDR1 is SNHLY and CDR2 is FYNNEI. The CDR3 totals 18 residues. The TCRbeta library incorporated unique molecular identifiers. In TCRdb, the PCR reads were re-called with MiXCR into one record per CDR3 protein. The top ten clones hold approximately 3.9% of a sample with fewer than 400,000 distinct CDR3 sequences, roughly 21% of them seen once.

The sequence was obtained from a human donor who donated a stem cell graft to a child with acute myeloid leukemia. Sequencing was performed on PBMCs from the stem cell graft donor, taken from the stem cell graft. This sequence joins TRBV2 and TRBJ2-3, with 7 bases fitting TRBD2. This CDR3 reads CASTQEGGSGTSTDTQYF. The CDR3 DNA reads TGTGCCAGCACCCAGGAGGGAGGGTCGGGGACTAGCACAGATACGCAGTATTTT.